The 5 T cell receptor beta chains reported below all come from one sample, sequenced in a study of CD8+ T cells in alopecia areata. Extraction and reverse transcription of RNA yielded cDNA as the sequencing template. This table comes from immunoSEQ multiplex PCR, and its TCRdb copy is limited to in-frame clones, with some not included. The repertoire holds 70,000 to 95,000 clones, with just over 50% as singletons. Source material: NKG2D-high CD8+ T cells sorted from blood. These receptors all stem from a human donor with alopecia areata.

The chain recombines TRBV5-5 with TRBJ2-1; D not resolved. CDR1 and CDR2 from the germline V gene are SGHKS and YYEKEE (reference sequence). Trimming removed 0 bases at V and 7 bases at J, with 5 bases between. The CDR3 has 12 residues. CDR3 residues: CASSLGRNEQFF. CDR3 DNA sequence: TGTGCCAGCAGCTTGGGTCGTAATGAGCAGTTCTTC.

CDR3 sequence: CAWREIGPGYTF. The CDR3 DNA follows: TGTGCCTGGAGAGAAATCGGGCCGGGCTACACCTTC. The V and J genes are TRBV30 and TRBJ1-2; no firm D call. Germline V CDR1 and CDR2: GTSNPN, SVGIG (reference sequence). V lost 3 bases, J lost 8 bases, and 13 bases lay in between. The CDR3 runs 12 residues.

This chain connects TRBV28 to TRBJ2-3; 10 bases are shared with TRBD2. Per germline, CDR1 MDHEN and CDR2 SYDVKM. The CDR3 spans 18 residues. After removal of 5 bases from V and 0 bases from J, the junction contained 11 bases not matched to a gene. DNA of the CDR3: TGTGCCAGCAGTCCAAGGGCTAGCGGGGGCCTAAGCACAGATACGCAGTATTTT. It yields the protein CASSPRASGGLSTDTQYF.

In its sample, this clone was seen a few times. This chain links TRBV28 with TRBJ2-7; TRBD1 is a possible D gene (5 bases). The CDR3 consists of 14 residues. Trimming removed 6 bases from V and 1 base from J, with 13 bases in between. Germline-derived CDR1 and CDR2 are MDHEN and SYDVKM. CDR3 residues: CASSLEPGSYEQYF. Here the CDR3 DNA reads TGTGCCAGCAGCCTAGAGCCAGGGTCCTACGAGCAGTACTTC.

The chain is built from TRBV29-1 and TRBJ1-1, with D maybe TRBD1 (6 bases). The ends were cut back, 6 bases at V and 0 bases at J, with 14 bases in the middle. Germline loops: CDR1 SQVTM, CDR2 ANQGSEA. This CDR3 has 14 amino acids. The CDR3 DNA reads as TGCAGCGTAGGGGGGACGGGAATGAACACTGAAGCTTTCTTT. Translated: CSVGGTGMNTEAFF.